Listed below are T cell receptor beta chains from one sample, sequenced in a study of blood T cell repertoires in COVID-19. Libraries were prepared by immunoSEQ multiplex PCR; TCRdb keeps only in-frame clonotypes and omits some of them. The sample yields about 230,000 clones, about 79% seen once. The sequenced sample consisted of peripheral blood. Receptor source: a man aged 40-55 years who had recovered from COVID-19. Both conserved end residues are part of each CDR3. The order of the fields is CDR3 length, V gene, D gene, J gene, CDR3 protein, CDR3 DNA. A D gene is named only where the DNA matches it firmly.

13	TRBV30	-	TRBJ1-3	CAWSVTERNTIYF	TGTGCCTGGAGTGTTACAGAACGAAACACCATATATTTT
15	TRBV11-2	-	TRBJ2-7	CASSSGPRGTYEQYF	TGTGCCAGCAGCTCAGGACCCCGCGGGACCTACGAGCAGTACTTC
17	TRBV2	-	TRBJ1-4	CASSLLGLLATNEKLFF	TGTGCCAGCAGTCTTCTAGGCCTACTTGCAACTAATGAAAAACTGTTTTTT
18	TRBV6-2/TRBV6-3	TRBD2	TRBJ2-7	CASSYSLRTSGGAHEQYF	TGTGCCAGCAGTTACTCGCTACGGACTAGCGGGGGGGCCCACGAGCAGTACTTC
14	TRBV5-1	TRBD1	TRBJ2-7	CASSWTGGTYEQYF	TGCGCCAGCAGCTGGACAGGAGGTACCTACGAGCAGTACTTC
14	TRBV19	TRBD1	TRBJ1-2	CASSIGQGPYGYTF	TGTGCCAGTAGTATCGGACAGGGCCCTTATGGCTACACCTTC
13	TRBV3-1/TRBV3-2	-	TRBJ2-7	CASSHRDSYEQYF	TGTGCCAGCAGCCACCGGGACTCCTACGAGCAGTACTTC
13	TRBV5-4	TRBD2	TRBJ2-1	CASSTGTNNEQFF	TGTGCCAGCAGTACCGGGACTAACAATGAGCAGTTCTTC
18	TRBV4-3	-	TRBJ1-5	CASSQDIGGWVGNQPQHF	TGCGCCAGCAGCCAGGATATCGGGGGATGGGTCGGCAATCAGCCCCAGCATTTT
16	TRBV5-8	-	TRBJ1-6	CASSPTWTSYNSPLHF	TGTGCCAGCAGCCCGACTTGGACTTCTTATAATTCACCCCTCCACTTT
16	TRBV13	-	TRBJ2-2	CASSLGLQENTGELFF	TGTGCCAGCAGCTTAGGCTTGCAGGAAAACACCGGGGAGCTGTTTTTT
15	TRBV4-3	TRBD1	TRBJ2-7	CASSQWGQGSREQYF	TGCGCCAGCAGCCAATGGGGACAGGGGTCACGAGAGCAGTACTTC
15	TRBV6-2/TRBV6-3	TRBD1	TRBJ1-2	CASSYWRDSSYGYTF	TGTGCCAGCAGTTATTGGAGGGACAGTTCCTATGGCTACACCTTC
16	TRBV7-2	TRBD2	TRBJ2-1	CASSLIAGYSYNEQFF	TGTGCCAGCAGCTTAATAGCGGGTTACTCCTACAATGAGCAGTTCTTC
13	TRBV4-2	-	TRBJ2-1	CASSQDRRSVWFF	TGTGCCAGCAGCCAAGATCGGCGGAGTGTCTGGTTCTTC
15	TRBV9	TRBD1	TRBJ1-2	CASSVVGTGGYGYTF	TGTGCCAGCAGCGTAGTCGGAACAGGGGGATATGGCTACACCTTC